This section outlines one TCR beta chain sequence together with its context. This CDR3 has 14 residues. With V trimmed by 4 bases and J by 5 bases, 7 bases remained unmatched. CDR1 PRHDT and CDR2 FYEKMQ come from the germline V gene (reference sequence). Produced via immunoSEQ multiplex PCR; TCRdb's table is partial and in-frame only. This sample carries roughly 200,000 clones, just over 85% of them seen once, and the ten largest clones take 6% to 8.5%. These data are taken from a study of T cell responses to AZD1222 COVID-19 vaccine. The chain recombines TRBV13 with TRBJ2-5; 7 bases match TRBD2. The clonotype was recovered from an adult in good health. Sequenced here: peripheral blood, sampled on day 0 of AZD1222 vaccination. CDR3 residues: CASSSPAGVETQYF. The DNA of the CDR3 is TGTGCCAGCAGCTCCCCTGCGGGGGTGGAGACCCAGTACTTC.